The 25 T cell receptor beta chains presented below share a single source sample, sequenced in a study of shared clonotypes between healthy human individuals. Only CD45RO-negative cells positively selected for CCR7 counted as naive CD8 cells, so terminally differentiated effector memory CD45RA+ cells were excluded. The assay was immunoSEQ multiplex PCR, and TCRdb's table has in-frame clones only and misses some. The sample consists of a few hundred thousand clones, 95% to 96% of them appearing once. Sequenced: naive CD8+ T cells sorted from blood. The source of these receptors is a woman in her twenties or thirties in good health.

This chain uses TRBV28 with TRBJ2-5; D is perhaps TRBD2 (5 bases). CDR1 is MDHEN and CDR2 is SYDVKM in the germline V gene. Between the trimmed V and J ends, which lost 1 base and 4 bases, there was a span of 10 bases. This CDR3 contains 14 residues. The CDR3 here is CASSLLRGGETQYF. Here the CDR3 DNA reads TGTGCCAGCAGTTTATTACGGGGTGGAGAGACCCAGTACTTC.

The chain links TRBV19 to TRBJ2-6, with D uncertain. V lost 5 bases and J 0 bases, leaving 8 bases between the germline ends. The germline CDR1 and CDR2 sequences are LNHDA and SQIVND (reference sequence). CDR3 length: 15 residues. CDR3 sequence: CASSELYSGANVLTF. The CDR3 bases are TGTGCCAGTAGTGAGCTGTACTCTGGGGCCAACGTCCTGACTTTC.

A single count supports this clone. The chain joins TRBV13 to TRBJ2-7; D unclear. This CDR3 comprises 14 residues. V shed 4 bases and J shed 5 bases, with 15 bases lying between them. CDR1 and CDR2 (germline): PRHDT, FYEKMQ (reference sequence). For the CDR3, the DNA is TGTGCCAGCAGCTCGGGTCTGAGGCGCAACGAGCAGTACTTC. This translates into CASSSGLRRNEQYF.

V gene TRBV7-9 combines with J gene TRBJ2-1; no firm D call. CDR3 length: 10 residues. V gave up 7 bases and J gave up 7 bases, with 5 bases separating them. CDR1 is SEHNR and CDR2 is FQNEAQ in the germline V gene (reference sequence). The CDR3 loop is CASTSNEQFF. The CDR3, as DNA: TGTGCCAGCACCAGTAATGAGCAGTTCTTC.

Concerning this clone: Other DNA sequences in the sample encode the same CDR3. The chain has TRBV7-9 and TRBJ2-3, with D perhaps TRBD2 (6 bases). CDR1 and CDR2 (germline): SEHNR, FQNEAQ (reference sequence). V was clipped by 4 bases and J by 2 bases, with 13 bases between them. The CDR3 covers 15 residues. CDR3 sequence reads: CASSSTSGITDTQYF. In DNA, the CDR3 is TGTGCCAGCAGCTCGACTAGTGGGATCACAGATACGCAGTATTTT.

This rearrangement joins TRBV4-1 to TRBJ1-1; no definite D call. CDR3 length: 17 amino acids. Germline CDR1 reads MGHRA; CDR2 reads YSYEKL. The ends were cut back, 0 bases at V and 7 bases at J, with 21 bases in the middle. CDR3 nucleotide sequence: TGCGCCAGCAGCCAAGAAACATCCTTCATAGGGAGGGATGAAGCTTTCTTT. Translated: CASSQETSFIGRDEAFF.

This clone appeared a single time. The J gene is TRBJ2-1, the V gene TRBV19, with 11 bases matching TRBD2. The CDR3 has 16 amino acids. V gave up 5 bases and J gave up 6 bases; unmatched junction bases: 9. CDR1 and CDR2 from the germline V gene are LNHDA and SQIVND (reference sequence). CDR3 loop: CASSDLLAGVPNEQFF. The DNA of the CDR3 is TGTGCCAGTAGTGACCTACTAGCGGGAGTACCCAATGAGCAGTTCTTC.

The chain joins TRBV4-1 to TRBJ2-3; D uncertain. Germline CDR1 reads MGHRA; CDR2 reads YSYEKL. V shed 0 bases and J shed 2 bases, with 9 bases lying between them. CDR3 length: 15 residues. CDR3 nucleotide sequence: TGCGCCAGCAGCCAAGATAGGACCGTCACAGATACGCAGTATTTT. Its translation: CASSQDRTVTDTQYF.

The CDR3 loop reads CASSYGREAFF. The CDR3 DNA reads as TGTGCCAGCAGCTACGGGAGGGAGGCTTTCTTT. This chain connects TRBV5-4 to TRBJ1-1; no clear D gene. The germline V gene encodes CDR1 SGHNT and CDR2 YYREEE (reference sequence). Trimming left V 3 bases short and J 11 bases short, with 11 bases between. The CDR3 runs to 11 residues.

The chain employs TRBV27 and TRBJ2-3; 7 bases are shared with TRBD2. The germline V gene has CDR1 MNHEY and CDR2 SMNVEV (reference sequence). V was pared by 6 bases and J by 4 bases, with 10 bases of the junction left unmatched. This CDR3 is 15 amino acids long. The CDR3 is CASRLIGGSADTQYF. In DNA, the CDR3 is TGTGCCAGCAGACTAATTGGCGGGAGTGCAGATACGCAGTATTTT.

J is TRBJ2-3 and V is TRBV11-2; unclear D gene. CDR1 is SGHAT, CDR2 FQNNGV, per germline. V lost 3 bases to trimming and J lost 2 bases, with 12 bases between them. There are 15 residues in the CDR3. The CDR3 protein is CASSLSGEYTDTQYF. The CDR3 bases are TGTGCCAGCAGCTTGTCAGGAGAATACACAGATACGCAGTATTTT.

The V gene is TRBV30, the J gene TRBJ2-7, with 8 bases fitting TRBD2. V dropped 2 bases and J dropped 0; count of bases not matched to a gene: 15. CDR3 length equals 18 residues. Germline assignment: CDR1 GTSNPN and CDR2 SVGIG (reference sequence). The CDR3 DNA sequence: TGTGCCTGGAGTTTGCCGGGAGGGTATCCCCTAAGCTCCTACGAGCAGTACTTC. As protein: CAWSLPGGYPLSSYEQYF.

The chain recombines TRBV6-5 with TRBJ2-3; D unclear. The germline V gene encodes CDR1 MNHEY and CDR2 SVGAGI. This CDR3 spans 16 amino acids. Between the trimmed V and J ends, which lost 0 bases and 7 bases, there was a span of 17 bases. CDR3 coding DNA: TGTGCCAGCAGTTACTCCCCGGACGGGTACCTATATACGCAGTATTTT. It yields the protein CASSYSPDGYLYTQYF.

This chain joins TRBV11-2 and TRBJ1-1; no firm D call. The CDR3 sequence is 14 residues long. V was pared by 2 bases and J by 3 bases, with 10 bases between. The germline CDR1 and CDR2 sequences are SGHAT and FQNNGV. In DNA, the CDR3 is TGTGCCAGCAGCTTACGGGCAGCCTACACTGAAGCTTTCTTT. It translates to CASSLRAAYTEAFF. The variable domain in full, with the rest retrieved from reference TRBV11-2 and TRBJ1-1, is EAGVAQSPRYKIIEKRQSVAFWCNPISGHATLYWYQQILGQGPKLLIQFQNNGVVDDSQLPKDRFSAERLKGVDSTLKIQPAKLEDSAVYLCASSLRAAYTEAFFGQGTRLTVV.

The CDR3 coding sequence is TGTGCCAGCAGCTTAGTGTCCGGGAGCCCCTATGGCTACACCTTC. Translation: CASSLVSGSPYGYTF. V and J are TRBV11-2 and TRBJ1-2; D remains ambiguous. The V end was cut by 1 base, the J end by 4 bases, with 13 bases between. The CDR3 is 15 amino acids. The V gene's germline CDR1 is SGHAT and CDR2 FQNNGV.

The chain combines TRBV5-8 with TRBJ1-1, with D possibly matching TRBD1 (6 bases). This CDR3 is 16 amino acids long. Germline V CDR1 and CDR2: SGHTS, YDEGEE. Trimming cost V 0 bases and J 3 bases, with 15 bases left between them. The DNA for the CDR3 is TGTGCCAGCAGCTTGGAAACAGGGTGGGGGGACACTGAAGCTTTCTTT. It specifies CASSLETGWGDTEAFF.

This clone occurred once. The chain links TRBV5-4 to TRBJ2-2; D is uncertain. The germline V gene has CDR1 SGHNT and CDR2 YYREEE (reference sequence). The ends were cut back, 0 bases at V and 4 bases at J, with 10 bases in the middle. This CDR3 region has 15 residues. The CDR3 here is CASSLGWGGTGELFF. In DNA, the CDR3 is TGTGCCAGCAGCTTGGGGTGGGGTGGCACCGGGGAGCTGTTTTTT.

The chain recombines TRBV7-8 with TRBJ1-4; D is unclear. The CDR3 is made up of 15 amino acids. Germline V lookup: CDR1 SGHVS, CDR2 FQNEAQ. The V and J ends lost 2 bases and 3 bases respectively, with 10 bases between them. CDR3 region: CASSLSGVANEKLFF. The CDR3 DNA reads as TGTGCCAGCAGCTTAAGCGGGGTAGCTAATGAAAAACTGTTTTTT.

The chain couples TRBV5-6 to TRBJ1-1, with D maybe TRBD1 (5 bases). V was clipped by 0 bases and J by 0 bases, with 12 bases between them. CDR3 length: 16 residues. Germline-derived CDR1 and CDR2 are SGHDT and YYEEEE. CDR3 protein: CASSLAGPGLNTEAFF. In nucleotides, the CDR3 is TGTGCCAGCAGCTTGGCAGGGCCGGGGCTGAACACTGAAGCTTTCTTT.

This clone was recorded once. This sequence joins TRBV19 and TRBJ2-1, with 7 bases lining up with TRBD2. CDR1 and CDR2 from the germline V gene are LNHDA and SQIVND (reference sequence). V gave up 5 bases and J gave up 4 bases; unmatched junction bases: 11. The CDR3 has 16 amino acids. The CDR3 protein is CASSASGNGAYNEQFF. The CDR3 nucleotides are TGTGCCAGTAGTGCAAGCGGGAATGGAGCATACAATGAGCAGTTCTTC.

This sequence joins TRBV5-5 and TRBJ2-7; 7 nucleotides agree with TRBD2. V gave up 0 bases and J gave up 3 bases; unmatched junction bases: 3. CDR1 and CDR2 (germline): SGHKS, YYEKEE (reference sequence). The CDR3 has 14 amino acids. CDR3 bases: TGTGCCAGCAGCTTGGGACTAGCAGACTACGAGCAGTACTTC. It yields the protein CASSLGLADYEQYF.

The rearrangement links TRBV2 to TRBJ2-7; 8 bases are a match to TRBD1. Trimming at V came to 1 base and at J to 5 bases, leaving 7 bases not matched to a gene. Germline CDR1 and CDR2: SNHLY and FYNNEI. The CDR3 sequence is 15 residues long. This CDR3 is CASSEVRTGYHEQYF. In nucleotides, the CDR3 is TGTGCCAGCAGTGAAGTCAGGACAGGGTACCACGAGCAGTACTTC.

CDR3 residues: CASSLGPDRGLREKLFF. CDR3 in DNA: TGTGCCAGCAGTTTAGGACCCGACAGGGGGCTACGTGAAAAACTGTTTTTT. The chain combines TRBV27 with TRBJ1-4; 10 nucleotides line up with TRBD1. Germline V lookup: CDR1 MNHEY, CDR2 SMNVEV (reference sequence). V was pared by 2 bases and J by 7 bases, with 10 bases of the junction left unmatched. There are 17 residues in the CDR3.

This chain joins TRBV6-1 and TRBJ2-7, with D uncertain. CDR1 is MNHNS and CDR2 is SASEGT in the germline V gene. CDR3 length: 15 residues. V was trimmed by 2 bases and J by 4 bases, leaving 15 bases between them. CDR3: CASSELKGITYEQYF. In DNA, the CDR3 is TGTGCCAGCAGTGAATTAAAGGGAATAACGTACGAGCAGTACTTC.

As concerns this clone: At the DNA level, this CDR3 is encoded by other sequences in the same sample as well. The rearrangement joins TRBV27 to TRBJ2-5; possibly TRBD2 for D (6 bases). Germline values: CDR1 MNHEY, CDR2 SMNVEV (reference sequence). This CDR3 spans 11 amino acids. The germline V and J ends were trimmed by 6 bases and 7 bases, with 9 bases remaining between them. The CDR3 spells CASRWGGTQYF. The CDR3 DNA follows: TGTGCCAGCAGATGGGGAGGGACCCAGTACTTC.